The 31 T cell receptor beta chains in this list originate from one sample, sequenced in a study of human T cells and chemical hapten exposure. Time point indicated: patch test 1, 2 weeks after DPC sensitization. Treatment reported: therapeutic diphenylcyclopropenone sensitization with weekly scalp DPC. One entry per CDR3 protein, called by TCRdb with MiXCR from the RACE reads. The data hold nearly 80,000 distinct CDR3 sequences, with approximately 10% observed a single time. The sequenced sample was whole blood, obtained in connection with sensitization to the hapten diphenylcyclopropenone (DPC). These receptors all stem from a woman aged 50 to 60 with alopecia areata. Some clones in this sample may be carry-over from other donors' samples.

This clonotype was detected many times. The chain joins TRBV6-1 to TRBJ1-1; D is ambiguous. V was shortened by 7 bases and J by 4 bases, with 13 bases between the two germline ends. Looked up from germline, CDR1 is MNHNS and CDR2 is SASEGT. The CDR3 length is 13 residues. The CDR3 nucleotides read TGTGCCAGCAAAGGAAACCCCAGCACTGAAGCTTTCTTT. As protein: CASKGNPSTEAFF.

This chain connects TRBV5-6 to TRBJ2-7, with 8 bases aligning to TRBD1. V was clipped by 4 bases and J by 4 bases; unmatched bases: 10. From germline, CDR1 is SGHDT and CDR2 YYEEEE. The CDR3 has 15 residues. CDR3 DNA: TGTGCCAGCAGCCAGACCGGGACAGGAGATTACGAGCAGTACTTC. This translates into CASSQTGTGDYEQYF.

This clonotype came up a few times. V usage is TRBV5-5 and J usage is TRBJ2-3; no clear D. Trimming stripped 1 base from V and 1 base from J, with 4 bases between. The CDR3 loop spans 13 amino acids. Germline V CDR1 and CDR2: SGHKS, YYEKEE (reference sequence). The CDR3: CASSLIGTDTQYF. CDR3 sequence (DNA): TGTGCCAGCAGCTTGATTGGCACAGATACGCAGTATTTT. Combining the CDR3 with reference TRBV5-5 and TRBJ2-3 gives the whole variable domain DAGVTQSPTHLIKTRGQQVTLRCSPISGHKSVSWYQQVLGQGPQFIFQYYEKEERGRGNFPDRFSARQFPNYSSELNVNALLLGDSALYLCASSLIGTDTQYFGPGTRLTVL.

This clonotype was counted between two and nine times. The V and J genes are TRBV12-3 or TRBV12-4 and TRBJ2-1; tentatively, D is TRBD2 (6 bases). CDR3 size: 16 residues. Trimming removed 7 bases from V and 2 bases from J, with 18 bases in between. The CDR3 spells CASNSLGVAAYNEQFF. Here the CDR3 DNA reads TGTGCCAGCAACTCCCTGGGGGTAGCGGCCTACAATGAGCAGTTCTTC.

The chain is built from TRBV5-8 and TRBJ2-1; the match to TRBD2 covers 13 bases. Trimming took 0 bases from V and 4 from J; bases not matched to a gene: 4. The CDR3 has 17 residues. In germline, CDR1 is SGHTS, CDR2 YDEGEE. Written as DNA, the CDR3 is TGTGCCAGCAGCTTGGGGACTAGCGGGAGAATTTACAATGAGCAGTTCTTC. Amino acid sequence: CASSLGTSGRIYNEQFF. Complete variable domain (other parts from reference TRBV5-8 and TRBJ2-1): EAGVTQSPTHLIKTRGQQATLRCSPISGHTSVYWYQQALGLGLQFLLWYDEGEERNRGNFPPRFSGRQFPNYSSELNVNALELEDSALYLCASSLGTSGRIYNEQFFGPGTRLTVL.

This clonotype was seen at least ten times. The genes are TRBV4-2 and TRBJ2-7; 9 bases are a match to TRBD1. The junction had 6 bases not matched to a gene; V was cut back by 2 bases and J by 7 bases. Germline assignment: CDR1 LGHNA and CDR2 YNFKEQ. This CDR3 comprises 14 residues. The CDR3 region is CASSQPGQGGEQYF. The CDR3 DNA reads TGTGCCAGCAGCCAACCGGGACAGGGTGGGGAGCAGTACTTC.

The chain joins TRBV2 to TRBJ2-3; either TRBD1 or TRBD2 may fit D (5 bases each). Germline CDR1 reads SNHLY; CDR2 reads FYNNEI. Trimming pared 7 bases from V and 0 bases from J, leaving 11 bases between. This CDR3 has 14 amino acids. CDR3 residues: CASKRGGSTDTQYF. The CDR3 nucleotides read TGTGCCAGCAAGAGGGGCGGGAGCACAGATACGCAGTATTTT.

This clonotype was recorded at least ten times. For the CDR3, the DNA is TGTGCCAGCAGCCAAGAAGCGGGAGGGCCTTATAGCGAGCAGTACTTC. It specifies CASSQEAGGPYSEQYF. The V gene is TRBV14, the J gene TRBJ2-7; TRBD2 aligns across 10 bases. The CDR3 is 16 residues long. Per germline, CDR1 SGHDN and CDR2 FVKESK. J gave up 6 bases and V 0 bases, and 8 bases lay outside the gene matches.

J is TRBJ2-1 and V is TRBV29-1, with a possible D match to TRBD1 (7 bases). The CDR3 covers 15 residues. Germline V gene lookup returns CDR1 SQVTM and CDR2 ANQGSEA. The germline V and J ends were trimmed by 8 bases and 7 bases, with 24 bases remaining between them. The DNA of the CDR3 is TGCAGCACCACCGGGGACTTCGCAGGGGGTAATGAGCAGTTCTTC. This codes for CSTTGDFAGGNEQFF.

A few counts support this clonotype. J is TRBJ2-3 and V is TRBV5-1; D is unclear. Germline CDR1 reads SGHRS; CDR2 reads YFSETQ. Trimming cost V 2 bases and J 4 bases, with 14 bases left between them. There are 15 residues in the CDR3. CDR3 in DNA: TGCGCCAGCAGCTTAGCTGGATTTGGGGCAGATACGCAGTATTTT. Translated: CASSLAGFGADTQYF.

This clonotype was counted a few times. The chain couples TRBV7-2 to TRBJ2-7; D call uncertain. With 5 bases removed from V and 0 bases from J, the gap between germline ends came to 14 bases. Germline assignment: CDR1 SGHTA and CDR2 FQGNSA. CDR3 size: 15 residues. CDR3 DNA sequence: TGTGCCAGCAGCCCTAACAAGGTTAGCTCCTACGAGCAGTACTTC. Translation: CASSPNKVSSYEQYF.

Remarks on this clonotype: At one end, the junction sequence differs from germline, possibly due to a read error. The genes are TRBV7-7 and TRBJ2-5; D call uncertain. CDR3 size: 14 residues. Germline CDR1 is SSHAT and CDR2 is FNYEAQ (reference sequence). CDR3 nucleotides: TGTGCTAGCAGCTTAGATGAGGCGCGAGAGACCCAGTACTTC. Its translation: CASSLDEARETQYF.

The genes are TRBV18 and TRBJ1-2; TRBD1 aligns across 8 bases. V shed 2 bases and J 4 bases; nucleotides not matched to a gene: 9. The CDR3 is made up of 16 amino acids. Germline loops: CDR1 KGHSH, CDR2 LQKENI. CDR3 nucleotide sequence: TGTGCCAGCTCACCATCGATCGGACAGGGAAGCTATGGCTACACCTTC. This gives the protein CASSPSIGQGSYGYTF.

The J gene is TRBJ1-6, the V gene TRBV6-5; no clear D gene. Trimming cost V 2 bases and J 7 bases, with 6 bases left between them. The V gene's germline CDR1 is MNHEY and CDR2 SVGAGI. The CDR3 has 13 residues. The CDR3 region has the DNA TGTGCCAGCAGTTACAAACTCAATTCACCCCTCCACTTT. Translating gives CASSYKLNSPLHF.

This clonotype was observed a few times. The CDR3, as DNA: TGTGCCAGCAGTTACGCCAGTTTCTACGAGCAGTACTTC. Protein product: CASSYASFYEQYF. The chain uses TRBV6-5 and TRBJ2-7; D unclear. Germline V CDR1 and CDR2: MNHEY, SVGAGI. Trimming removed 2 bases at V and 3 bases at J, with 8 bases between. CDR3 length: 13 amino acids.

The table lists this clonotype with a few counts. This chain connects TRBV20-1 to TRBJ1-4; no definite D call. The CDR3 contains 11 residues. Trimming left V 4 bases short and J 7 bases short, with 7 bases between. Germline V gene lookup returns CDR1 DFQATT and CDR2 SNEGSKA (reference sequence). CDR3 amino acids: CSAISGEKLFF. CDR3 coding DNA: TGCAGTGCTATAAGCGGTGAAAAACTGTTTTTT.

V usage is TRBV29-1 and J usage is TRBJ2-3; 11 bases agree with TRBD2. The junction had 5 bases not matched to a gene; V was cut back by 3 bases and J by 3 bases. Germline V gives CDR1 SQVTM, CDR2 ANQGSEA. This CDR3 region has 15 residues. The CDR3 DNA reads TGCAGCGTTGACGGGCTAGCGGGAGGTACAGATACGCAGTATTTT. This translates into CSVDGLAGGTDTQYF.

This clonotype was recorded a few times. This sequence joins TRBV29-1 and TRBJ2-7; TRBD1 is a possible D gene (6 bases). Germline V gene data show CDR1 as SQVTM and CDR2 as ANQGSEA. The V end was cut by 6 bases, the J end by 4 bases, with 13 bases between. The CDR3 covers 12 residues. The CDR3 sequence is CSVGDRSYEQYF. In DNA form, the CDR3 reads TGCAGCGTCGGAGACAGGTCTTACGAGCAGTACTTC.

This clonotype was detected ten times or more. The rearrangement links TRBV7-2 to TRBJ2-1; the D is unclear. CDR1 and CDR2 (germline): SGHTA, FQGNSA. There are 15 residues in the CDR3. V shed 5 bases and J shed 2 bases, with 13 bases lying between them. DNA for the CDR3: TGTGCCAGCAGCACCCTAGTCTCCCCCTACAATGAGCAGTTCTTC. Amino acid sequence: CASSTLVSPYNEQFF.

The table lists this clonotype with a few counts. The J gene is TRBJ2-1, the V gene TRBV6-5, with 16 positions matching TRBD2. The V and J ends lost 4 bases and 11 bases, in that order; junction bases with no gene match: 11. This CDR3 spans 17 amino acids. From germline, CDR1 is MNHEY and CDR2 SVGAGI. The CDR3 nucleotides read TGTGCCAGCAGTTCCCTTTCGGGGACTAGCGGGAGGGCCCAGCAGTTCTTC. Its translation: CASSSLSGTSGRAQQFF.

The chain couples TRBV6-5 to TRBJ1-3; tentatively, D is TRBD1 (6 bases). The CDR3 has 15 amino acids. Germline CDR1 reads MNHEY; CDR2 reads SVGAGI. V lost 6 bases to trimming and J lost 7 bases, with 19 bases between them. CDR3 bases: TGTGCCAGCAGCCCCGGGGGCGGCGAGTCGAACACCATATATTTT. It yields the protein CASSPGGGESNTIYF.

There are a few counts of this clonotype. This chain connects TRBV18 to TRBJ2-3; 8 nucleotides align to TRBD2. V shed 1 base and J 2 bases; nucleotides not matched to a gene: 11. Germline CDR1 and CDR2: KGHSH and LQKENI. The CDR3 covers 18 residues. The CDR3 DNA is TGTGCCAGCTCACCACGAGGGCTAGCGGGCACCTACACAGATACGCAGTATTTT. Its translation is CASSPRGLAGTYTDTQYF.

This chain connects TRBV5-1 to TRBJ2-3; no definite D call. The germline V and J ends were trimmed by 1 base and 6 bases, with 6 bases remaining between them. Germline V lookup: CDR1 SGHRS, CDR2 YFSETQ. This CDR3 spans 12 amino acids. CDR3 amino acids: CASSLMGDTQYF. In nucleotides, the CDR3 is TGCGCCAGCAGCTTGATGGGGGATACGCAGTATTTT.

In its sample, this clonotype was seen many times. The V gene is TRBV13, the J gene TRBJ2-7, with TRBD2 matching 8 bases. J gave up 0 bases and V 4 bases, and 2 bases lay outside the gene matches. In germline, CDR1 is PRHDT, CDR2 FYEKMQ (reference sequence). This CDR3 contains 14 residues. CDR3 region: CASSSGRGSYEQYF. The DNA for the CDR3 is TGTGCCAGCAGCTCCGGGAGGGGCTCCTACGAGCAGTACTTC. Full variable domain (rest looked up from reference TRBV13 and TRBJ2-7): AAGVIQSPRHLIKEKRETATLKCYPIPRHDTVYWYQQGPGQDPQFLISFYEKMQSDKGSIPDRFSAQQFSDYHSELNMSSLELGDSALYFCASSSGRGSYEQYFGPGTRLTVT.

This clonotype has a handful of counts. This rearrangement joins TRBV29-1 to TRBJ2-7; TRBD1 aligns across 8 bases. Germline V lookup: CDR1 SQVTM, CDR2 ANQGSEA. The length of the CDR3 is 12 residues. V lost 6 bases, J lost 7 bases, and 8 bases stayed unmatched. Here the CDR3 reads CSVRDRSGEQYF. As DNA, the CDR3 is TGCAGCGTCCGGGACAGGTCAGGGGAGCAGTACTTC.

This clonotype was observed a handful of times. CDR3 amino acids: CARYEGYFEKLFF. The CDR3 coding sequence is TGCGCCAGATACGAAGGGTATTTTGAAAAACTGTTTTTT. The chain has TRBV4-1 and TRBJ1-4, with D unclear. The ends were cut back, 9 bases at V and 7 bases at J, with 15 bases in the middle. Germline V gives CDR1 MGHRA, CDR2 YSYEKL. CDR3 length equals 13 residues.

This clonotype has at least ten counts. V and J are TRBV2 and TRBJ2-7, with D uncertain. The length of the CDR3 is 14 residues. The germline V gene has CDR1 SNHLY and CDR2 FYNNEI. The V end was cut by 6 bases, the J end by 1 base, with 13 bases between. CDR3 DNA: TGTGCCAGCAGCGGGTATGCGTTTTCCTACGAGCAGTACTTC. This codes for CASSGYAFSYEQYF.

This chain joins TRBV5-1 and TRBJ2-2; weak D call: TRBD2 (6 bases). Between the trimmed V and J ends, which lost 5 bases and 2 bases, there was a span of 13 bases. The CDR3 totals 15 residues. The germline V gene has CDR1 SGHRS and CDR2 YFSETQ. CDR3: CASRPGTSNTGELFF. The DNA for the CDR3 is TGCGCCAGCAGGCCCGGGACTTCCAACACCGGGGAGCTGTTTTTT.

Ten or more counts support this clonotype. This rearrangement joins TRBV28 to TRBJ1-1; tentative D call: TRBD1 (5 bases). The CDR3 runs 15 residues. CDR1 and CDR2 from the germline V gene are MDHEN and SYDVKM. V was cut by 3 bases and J by 7 bases, with 18 bases left in between. The CDR3 DNA follows: TGTGCCAGCAGTTTCCGGGGGGGAGTGAACGTTGAAGCTTTCTTT. Translation gives CASSFRGGVNVEAFF.

The chain has TRBV19 and TRBJ2-1; the match to TRBD2 covers 8 bases. CDR3 length equals 14 residues. Germline V gene sequence: CDR1 LNHDA, CDR2 SQIVND (reference sequence). The ends lost 3 bases at V and 7 bases at J; junction bases unmatched: 5. Written as DNA, the CDR3 is TGTGCCAGTAGTATCGAGCGGGAGAGGAATGAGCAGTTCTTC. Protein product: CASSIERERNEQFF.

This clonotype was seen only a few times. The V gene is TRBV7-8, the J gene TRBJ2-1; D possibly corresponds to TRBD2 (5 bases). The CDR3 is 13 amino acids. V gave up 2 bases and J gave up 10 bases, with 12 bases separating them. CDR1 and CDR2 from the germline V gene are SGHVS and FQNEAQ. The CDR3 reads CASSLFGSAEQFF. CDR3 in DNA: TGTGCCAGCAGCTTATTCGGTAGCGCCGAGCAGTTCTTC.